These 23 T cell receptor beta chains came from one sample sequenced in a study of shared clonotypes between healthy human individuals. Sequenced by immunoSEQ multiplex PCR; TCRdb stores in-frame clones only, minus some. The profile shows about 2 million clones, roughly 94% of them singletons. The sample was naive CD4+ T cells sorted from blood. The subset is: CD45RA+ positively selected. The source is a young man in good health.

Notes on this clone: Additional DNA sequences in this sample encode the identical CDR3. The chain links TRBV5-1 to TRBJ2-3; 7 bases align to TRBD1. The germline V gene encodes CDR1 SGHRS and CDR2 YFSETQ. V lost 1 base, J lost 1 base, and 3 bases stayed unmatched. This CDR3 is built from 15 residues. CDR3 DNA: TGCGCCAGCAGCTTGAGCGGACAGGGCACAGATACGCAGTATTTT. Its translation is CASSLSGQGTDTQYF.

As to this clone: The sample has other DNA sequences that encode this CDR3 too. The chain joins TRBV5-1 to TRBJ2-7, with D uncertain. V gave up 8 bases and J gave up 0 bases, with 9 bases separating them. CDR1 and CDR2 from the germline V gene are SGHRS and YFSETQ. The CDR3 extends over 12 amino acids. CDR3 amino acids: CASSQNSYEQYF. The CDR3 bases are TGCGCCAGTTCGCAGAACTCCTACGAGCAGTACTTC.

Here the CDR3 reads CASRTGRAAEQYF. As DNA, the CDR3 is TGTGCCAGCAGAACCGGGAGGGCCGCCGAGCAGTACTTC. The gene calls are TRBV6-5 and TRBJ2-7; 8 nucleotides match TRBD2. The germline V gene encodes CDR1 MNHEY and CDR2 SVGAGI. The J segment lost 6 bases and the V segment lost 6 bases, leaving 7 bases of the junction unmatched. CDR3 length equals 13 residues.

Comments on this clone: Other nucleotide sequences from this sample produce the same CDR3. V gene TRBV18 combines with J gene TRBJ1-5, with TRBD1 identical over 7 bases. The germline CDR1 and CDR2 sequences are KGHSH and LQKENI. CDR3 length: 14 residues. Trimming took 2 bases from V and 2 from J; bases not matched to a gene: 0. CDR3 loop: CASSPTGGNQPQHF. The CDR3, as DNA: TGTGCCAGCTCACCAACAGGGGGCAATCAGCCCCAGCATTTT. The full variable domain, with the rest looked up from reference TRBV18 and TRBJ1-5, is NAGVMQNPRHLVRRRGQEARLRCSPMKGHSHVYWYRQLPEEGLKFMVYLQKENIIDESGMPKERFSAEFPKEGPSILRIQQVVRGDSAAYFCASSPTGGNQPQHFGDGTRLSIL.

On this clone itself: This may arise from a read error, as a much more abundant clone is one base away. The sample has other DNA sequences that encode this CDR3 too. The V call is TRBV18, the J call TRBJ2-7; 9 bases agree with TRBD2. V shed 3 bases and J 1 base; nucleotides not matched to a gene: 1. The CDR3 runs 14 residues. The germline V gene encodes CDR1 KGHSH and CDR2 LQKENI. CDR3: CASSPGLASYEQYF. Written as DNA, the CDR3 is TGTGCCAGCTCACCGGGACTAGCTTCCTACGAGCAGTACTTC.

Concerning this clone itself: The sample holds other DNA sequences that translate to the same CDR3. The chain employs TRBV5-1 and TRBJ2-7; possibly TRBD1 for D (5 bases). V lost 0 bases and J lost 3, with 13 bases in between. CDR3 length: 15 residues. From germline, CDR1 is SGHRS and CDR2 YFSETQ. The CDR3 nucleotides read TGCGCCAGCAGCTTGGCCCTAGGGGCAAACTACGAGCAGTACTTC. This translates into CASSLALGANYEQYF. Supplemented by reference TRBV5-1 and TRBJ2-7, the full variable domain reads KAGVTQTPRYLIKTRGQQVTLSCSPISGHRSVSWYQQTPGQGLQFLFEYFSETQRNKGNFPGRFSGRQFSNSRSEMNVSTLELGDSALYLCASSLALGANYEQYFGPGTRLTVT.

Of note for this clone: Distinct nucleotide sequences in the sample also encode this CDR3. The chain couples TRBV2 to TRBJ2-2; 9 nucleotides line up with TRBD1. This CDR3 spans 13 amino acids. The V and J ends lost 4 bases and 6 bases, in that order; junction bases with no gene match: 0. The germline V gene encodes CDR1 SNHLY and CDR2 FYNNEI. The CDR3 protein is CASSGQGAGELFF. CDR3 DNA: TGTGCCAGCAGTGGACAGGGGGCCGGGGAGCTGTTTTTT.

The V and J genes are TRBV5-1 and TRBJ2-2; D is uncertain. This CDR3 is built from 15 residues. The germline V and J ends were trimmed by 2 bases and 0 bases, with 8 bases remaining between them. The V gene's germline CDR1 is SGHRS and CDR2 YFSETQ. The CDR3 bases are TGCGCCAGCAGCTTTGCTACCGCGAACACCGGGGAGCTGTTTTTT. Its translation: CASSFATANTGELFF.

This clone appeared once. The chain joins TRBV5-1 to TRBJ1-4, with a weak D call TRBD1 (5 bases). Germline CDR1 reads SGHRS; CDR2 reads YFSETQ. Trimming shortened V by 4 bases and J by 1 base, and 14 bases separated the two germline ends. The CDR3 totals 16 residues. The CDR3 loop is CASSSRQSGTNEKLFF. CDR3 nucleotide sequence: TGCGCCAGCAGCAGCCGACAGTCTGGAACTAATGAAAAACTGTTTTTT. The full variable domain, with the rest looked up from reference TRBV5-1 and TRBJ1-4, is KAGVTQTPRYLIKTRGQQVTLSCSPISGHRSVSWYQQTPGQGLQFLFEYFSETQRNKGNFPGRFSGRQFSNSRSEMNVSTLELGDSALYLCASSSRQSGTNEKLFFGSGTQLSVL.

This chain links TRBV19 with TRBJ2-7; no definite D call. The CDR3 loop spans 14 amino acids. Germline V CDR1 and CDR2: LNHDA, SQIVND (reference sequence). With 4 bases removed from V and 0 bases from J, the gap between germline ends came to 10 bases. This chain's CDR3 is CASSNPGRSYEQYF. CDR3 DNA: TGTGCCAGTAGTAATCCGGGCCGCTCCTACGAGCAGTACTTC.

The rearrangement joins TRBV18 to TRBJ2-1, with a possible D match to TRBD2 (6 bases). The CDR3 consists of 14 residues. V gave up 3 bases and J gave up 5 bases, with 11 bases separating them. Germline V gene data show CDR1 as KGHSH and CDR2 as LQKENI. CDR3 region: CASSPGTVHNEQFF. In DNA, the CDR3 is TGTGCCAGCTCACCCGGGACTGTACACAATGAGCAGTTCTTC.

The gene calls are TRBV28 and TRBJ1-6; 7 nucleotides line up with TRBD1. This CDR3 region has 16 residues. Germline V lookup: CDR1 MDHEN, CDR2 SYDVKM. Trimming cost V 6 bases and J 3 bases; bases outside gene matches: 8. CDR3 region: CASSPQGLFYNSPLHF. As DNA, the CDR3 is TGTGCCAGCAGCCCACAGGGGTTGTTCTATAATTCACCCCTCCACTTT.

This clone was counted a few times. This sample includes further DNA sequences coding for the same CDR3. This chain links TRBV5-1 with TRBJ2-7; D uncertain. The CDR3 contains 14 residues. V was clipped by 0 bases and J by 0 bases, with 7 bases between them. Germline-derived CDR1 and CDR2 are SGHRS and YFSETQ. The CDR3 region has the DNA TGCGCCAGCAGCTTGGGTCCTAGCTCCTACGAGCAGTACTTC. It yields the protein CASSLGPSSYEQYF.

The sample holds one count of this clone. The chain has TRBV12-5 and TRBJ1-1, with a weak D call TRBD1 (5 bases). The germline gives CDR1 LGHNT, CDR2 FRNRAP. V was trimmed by 0 bases and J by 4 bases, leaving 12 bases between them. The CDR3 contains 15 residues. CDR3: CASGLVRGGITEAFF. The DNA for the CDR3 is TGTGCTAGTGGTTTGGTACGCGGGGGAATCACTGAAGCTTTCTTT.

Details on this clone: A read error may be the cause here, since a much bigger clone is one base away. The chain joins TRBV6-1 to TRBJ1-6; 8 bases match TRBD1. CDR1 and CDR2 (germline): MNHNS, SASEGT. The CDR3 has 17 amino acids. In DNA, the CDR3 is TGTGTCAGCAGTAAAGGACAGGGCCACTCCTATAATTCACCCCTCCACTTT. This gives the protein CVSSKGQGHSYNSPLHF.

The J gene is TRBJ2-1, the V gene TRBV7-1; D is uncertain. TRBV7-1 is flagged as an ORF with uncertain function. V was shortened by 5 bases and J by 9 bases, with 8 bases between the two germline ends. This CDR3 spans 11 amino acids. Here the CDR3 reads CASSTSLEQFF. The CDR3 DNA sequence: TGTGCCAGCAGCACAAGCCTTGAGCAGTTCTTC.

The V gene is TRBV10-3, the J gene TRBJ2-7; 9 positions match TRBD1. Germline CDR1 reads ENHRY; CDR2 reads SYGVKD. V lost 9 bases and J lost 5; bases outside the gene matches: 8. The CDR3 sequence is 13 residues long. For the CDR3, the DNA is TGTGCCATGGGACAGGGTATTACCCACGAGCAGTACTTC. Translation gives CAMGQGITHEQYF.

Notes on this clone: The sample holds other DNA sequences that translate to the same CDR3. The chain combines TRBV9 with TRBJ2-1, with 10 bases identical to TRBD2. Germline trimming cut 0 bases from V and 3 bases from J; bases unmatched to any gene: 0. The CDR3 is 15 residues long. CDR1 SGDLS and CDR2 YYNGEE come from the germline V gene. This chain's CDR3 is CASSVGLAGYNEQFF. Here the CDR3 DNA reads TGTGCCAGCAGCGTAGGACTAGCGGGCTACAATGAGCAGTTCTTC. Looking up the rest from reference TRBV9 and TRBJ2-1 gives the full variable domain: DSGVTQTPKHLITATGQRVTLRCSPRSGDLSVYWYQQSLDQGLQFLIQYYNGEERAKGNILERFSAQQFPDLHSELNLSSLELGDSALYFCASSVGLAGYNEQFFGPGTRLTVL.

This clone was seen ten or more times. This chain connects TRBV4-1 to TRBJ2-7, with D unresolved. Trimming took 4 bases from V and 2 from J, leaving 9 bases between them. The CDR3 covers 13 residues. Germline CDR1 is MGHRA and CDR2 is YSYEKL. CDR3 coding DNA: TGCGCCAGCAGCCGGGATTATCCCTACGAGCAGTACTTC. Translated: CASSRDYPYEQYF.

The V call is TRBV7-2, the J call TRBJ1-2; D not certain. The CDR3 contains 14 residues. V lost 4 bases to trimming and J lost 8 bases, with 17 bases between them. Germline CDR1 SGHTA, CDR2 FQGNSA. The CDR3 protein is CASSSLEASQGYTF. CDR3 DNA sequence: TGTGCCAGCAGCTCATTGGAGGCGTCCCAAGGCTACACCTTC. Using reference TRBV7-2 and TRBJ1-2 for the parts outside the CDR3, the full variable domain is GAGVSQSPSNKVTEKGKDVELRCDPISGHTALYWYRQSLGQGLEFLIYFQGNSAPDKSGLPSDRFSAERTGGSVSTLTIQRTQQEDSAVYLCASSSLEASQGYTFGSGTRLTVV.

This rearrangement joins TRBV6-1 to TRBJ1-2, with TRBD1 matching 7 bases. The CDR3 length is 14 residues. Germline-derived CDR1 and CDR2 are MNHNS and SASEGT. V lost 6 bases and J lost 6; bases outside the gene matches: 10. CDR3 DNA sequence: TGTGCCAGCAGGGATCCAGGACAGGTGGATGGCTACACCTTC. It translates to CASRDPGQVDGYTF.

The V call is TRBV6-5, the J call TRBJ2-4; unclear D gene. CDR1 is MNHEY, CDR2 SVGAGI, per germline. Trimming removed 7 bases at V and 0 bases at J, with 10 bases between. CDR3 length: 14 amino acids. Written as DNA, the CDR3 is TGTGCCAGCACCGGCAGGAGAGCCAAAAACATTCAGTACTTC. This translates into CASTGRRAKNIQYF.

The chain joins TRBV5-1 to TRBJ2-1; TRBD1 agrees at 7 bases. This CDR3 has 15 residues. Germline V gene sequence: CDR1 SGHRS, CDR2 YFSETQ. Losses at the gene ends were 5 bases for V and 4 bases for J; bases not matched to a gene: 9. CDR3 coding DNA: TGCGCCAGCAGTTCTCCCGGACAGGCATACAATGAGCAGTTCTTC. Its translation is CASSSPGQAYNEQFF.